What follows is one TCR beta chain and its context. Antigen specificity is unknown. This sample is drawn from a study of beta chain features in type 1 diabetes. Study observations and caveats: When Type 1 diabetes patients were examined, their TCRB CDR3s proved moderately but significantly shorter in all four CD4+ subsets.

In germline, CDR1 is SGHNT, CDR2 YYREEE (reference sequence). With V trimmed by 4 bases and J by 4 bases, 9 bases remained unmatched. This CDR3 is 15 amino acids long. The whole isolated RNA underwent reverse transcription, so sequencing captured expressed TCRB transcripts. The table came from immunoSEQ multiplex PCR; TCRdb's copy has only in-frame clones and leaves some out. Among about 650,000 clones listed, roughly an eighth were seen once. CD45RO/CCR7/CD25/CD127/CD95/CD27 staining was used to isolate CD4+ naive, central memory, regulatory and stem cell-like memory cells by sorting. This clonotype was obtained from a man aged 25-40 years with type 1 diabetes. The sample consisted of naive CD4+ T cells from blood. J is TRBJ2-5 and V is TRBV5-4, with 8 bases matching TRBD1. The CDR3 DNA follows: TGTGCCAGCAGCATCCAGGGGGCGCTTTTAGAGACCCAGTACTTC. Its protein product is CASSIQGALLETQYF.